Below, one T cell receptor beta chain is given with its context. This sample also contains other DNA sequences that code for the same CDR3. The CDR3 extends over 14 amino acids. V was pared by 7 bases and J by 7 bases, with 7 bases of the junction left unmatched. Per the germline V gene, CDR1 is LNHDA and CDR2 is SQIVND (reference sequence). This entry belongs to a study of blood T cell repertoires in COVID-19. Overall study context: Material from acute and convalescent COVID-19 was sourced from the United States, Italy and Spain.

Generated by immunoSEQ multiplex PCR, the TCRdb table keeps only in-frame clones and is missing some. Of 52,000 or so clones listed, about nine tenths were seen once; the top ten hold around 30%. The chain carries TRBV19 and TRBJ1-4; 9 bases are shared with TRBD1. Source material: peripheral blood. The TCR originated in a human donor in a cohort sampled during active COVID-19. DNA for the CDR3: TGTGCCAGTAAGCCGGGACAGGGACTTGAAAAACTGTTTTTT. Translating it yields CASKPGQGLEKLFF.